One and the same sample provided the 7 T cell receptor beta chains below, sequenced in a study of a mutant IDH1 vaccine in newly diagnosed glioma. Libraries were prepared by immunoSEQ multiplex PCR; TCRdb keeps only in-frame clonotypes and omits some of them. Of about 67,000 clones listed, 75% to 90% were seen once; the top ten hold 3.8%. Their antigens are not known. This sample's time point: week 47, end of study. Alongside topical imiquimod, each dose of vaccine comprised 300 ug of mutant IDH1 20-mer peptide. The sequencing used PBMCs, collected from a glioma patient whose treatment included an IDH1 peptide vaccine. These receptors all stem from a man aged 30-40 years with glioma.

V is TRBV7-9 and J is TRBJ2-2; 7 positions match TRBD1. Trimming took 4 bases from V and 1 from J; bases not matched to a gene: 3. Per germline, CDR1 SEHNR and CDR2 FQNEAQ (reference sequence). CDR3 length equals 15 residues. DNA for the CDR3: TGTGCCAGCAGCTCTCGACAGGGGAACACCGGGGAGCTGTTTTTT. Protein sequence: CASSSRQGNTGELFF.

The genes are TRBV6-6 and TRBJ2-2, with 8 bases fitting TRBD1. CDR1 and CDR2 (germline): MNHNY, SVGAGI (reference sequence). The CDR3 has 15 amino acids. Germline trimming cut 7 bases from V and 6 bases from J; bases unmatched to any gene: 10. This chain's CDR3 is CASTDRGLSAGELFF. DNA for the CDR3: TGTGCCAGCACCGACAGGGGCCTTAGCGCCGGGGAGCTGTTTTTT.

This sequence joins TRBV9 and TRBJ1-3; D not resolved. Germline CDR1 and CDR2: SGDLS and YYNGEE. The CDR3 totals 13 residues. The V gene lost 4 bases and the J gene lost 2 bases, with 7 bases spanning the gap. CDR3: CASSPEPGNTIYF. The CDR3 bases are TGTGCCAGCAGCCCCGAACCTGGAAACACCATATATTTT.

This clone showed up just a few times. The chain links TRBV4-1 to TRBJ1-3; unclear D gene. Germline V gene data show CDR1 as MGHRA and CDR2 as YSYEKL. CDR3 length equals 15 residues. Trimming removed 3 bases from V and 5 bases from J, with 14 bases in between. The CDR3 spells CASSHIRGERNTIYF. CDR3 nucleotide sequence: TGCGCCAGCAGCCACATCCGGGGAGAGAGAAACACCATATATTTT.

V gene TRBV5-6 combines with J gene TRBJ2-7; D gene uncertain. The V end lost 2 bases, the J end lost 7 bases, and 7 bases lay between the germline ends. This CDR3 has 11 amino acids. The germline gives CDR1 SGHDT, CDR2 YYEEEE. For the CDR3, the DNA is TGTGCCAGCAGCTTCCGCACGGAGCAGTACTTC. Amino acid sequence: CASSFRTEQYF.

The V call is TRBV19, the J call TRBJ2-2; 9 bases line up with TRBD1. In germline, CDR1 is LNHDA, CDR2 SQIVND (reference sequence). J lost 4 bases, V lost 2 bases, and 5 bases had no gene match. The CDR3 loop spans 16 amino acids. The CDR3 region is CASSIPGQGITGELFF. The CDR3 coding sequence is TGTGCCAGTAGTATACCGGGACAGGGAATCACCGGGGAGCTGTTTTTT. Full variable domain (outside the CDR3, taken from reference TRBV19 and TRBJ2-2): DGGITQSPKYLFRKEGQNVTLSCEQNLNHDAMYWYRQDPGQGLRLIYYSQIVNDFQKGDIAEGYSVSREKKESFPLTVTSAQKNPTAFYLCASSIPGQGITGELFFGEGSRLTVL.

DNA of the CDR3: TGTGCCAGCAGTTCCCCCACCCGTAATGAAAAACTGTTTTTT. Translating it yields CASSSPTRNEKLFF. V and J are TRBV27 and TRBJ1-4; no definite D call. The V gene lost 4 bases and the J gene lost 4 bases, with 10 bases spanning the gap. The CDR3 has 14 residues. Germline values: CDR1 MNHEY, CDR2 SMNVEV (reference sequence).